The 21 T cell receptor beta chains listed next were all sequenced from one sample in a study of T cells expressing NK-cell markers. Each CDR3 protein gets one entry in TCRdb, which reprocessed the 5' RACE reads and gives no DNA. The sample includes approximately 550,000 distinct CDR3 sequences. Sequencing input: blood T cells: a sorted CD56 or NKG2C T cell subset, CD4+ or CD8+ T cells, or bulk PBMC T cells (not recorded which). The receptors shown here come from a man between 18 and 35 years old in good health.

This chain connects TRBV5-1 to TRBJ2-5; without DNA, the TCRdb call of TRBD2 cannot be checked. This CDR3 is built from 21 residues. Germline assignment: CDR1 SGHRS and CDR2 YFSETQ. The CDR3 here is CASSSLKGPGLAGGMQETQYF.

The chain joins TRBV12-3 or TRBV12-4 to TRBJ2-7; as DNA is missing, the TRBD1 call by TCRdb cannot be tested. CDR3 length: 17 residues. CDR3 in amino acids: CASNAGTGVIPSYEQYF.

J is TRBJ2-2 and V is TRBV4-1. Germline CDR1 MGHRA, CDR2 YSYEKL. The CDR3 runs to 16 residues. CDR3 loop: CASSQEWEASTGELFF.

This chain joins TRBV2 and TRBJ2-3; TCRdb reports TRBD1, a call that lacks DNA to check it against. Germline V gene lookup returns CDR1 SNHLY and CDR2 FYNNEI. This CDR3 is 11 amino acids long. The CDR3 sequence is CATLGTDTQYF.

The CDR3 sequence is CASSVLGTSGRAAAQYF. The chain is built from TRBV28 and TRBJ2-3; the TCRdb D gene call, TRBD2, has no DNA to confirm it. CDR1 is MDHEN, CDR2 SYDVKM, per germline. The CDR3 loop spans 17 amino acids.

This chain connects TRBV28 to TRBJ2-7; the D call from TCRdb, TRBD1, cannot be confirmed without DNA. The length of the CDR3 is 14 residues. Looked up from germline, CDR1 is MDHEN and CDR2 is SYDVKM. Here the CDR3 reads CASSFEGRVYEQYF.

This chain links TRBV6-4 with TRBJ2-1; TCRdb's D call, TRBD1, is unchecked because there is no DNA. The germline V gene encodes CDR1 MRHNA and CDR2 SNTAGT. This CDR3 is 15 amino acids long. The CDR3 here is CASSDSGAFDNEQFF.

The rearrangement links TRBV6-5 to TRBJ1-2; the TCRdb D gene call, TRBD1, has no DNA to confirm it. Germline CDR1 reads MNHEY; CDR2 reads SVGAGI. CDR3 length: 16 residues. The CDR3 region is CASSYSGTGAPYGYTF.

V and J are TRBV5-5 and TRBJ2-1; TCRdb lists TRBD2, though no DNA is available to test this call. CDR3 length equals 17 residues. Germline CDR1 SGHKS, CDR2 YYEKEE (reference sequence). The CDR3 region is CASSLGTRLAGDNEQFF.

The chain couples TRBV5-1 to TRBJ2-2; as DNA is missing, the TRBD1 call by TCRdb cannot be tested. In germline, CDR1 is SGHRS, CDR2 YFSETQ. This CDR3 has 17 residues. CDR3 protein: CASSFGSGGANTGELFF.

The CDR3 reads CASGLTGPGGDTQYF. The chain carries TRBV12-5 and TRBJ2-3; TCRdb picks TRBD1, but there is no DNA to check that call. The CDR3 has 15 amino acids. Germline V gene sequence: CDR1 LGHNT, CDR2 FRNRAP. Based on the CDR3 plus reference TRBV12-5 and TRBJ2-3, the full variable domain is DARVTQTPRHKVTEMGQEVTMRCQPILGHNTVFWYRQTMMQGLELLAYFRNRAPLDDSGMPKDRFSAEMPDATLATLKIQPSEPRDSAVYFCASGLTGPGGDTQYFGPGTRLTVL.

The chain links TRBV7-9 to TRBJ2-2; TCRdb's assignment of TRBD1 cannot be checked, as there is no DNA. Per germline, CDR1 SEHNR and CDR2 FQNEAQ (reference sequence). CDR3 length equals 16 residues. The CDR3 here is CASSSRRGSNTGELFF.

The chain has TRBV20-1 and TRBJ2-7; TCRdb lists TRBD1, though no DNA is available to test this call. Germline CDR1 is DFQATT and CDR2 is SNEGSKA (reference sequence). There are 14 residues in the CDR3. The CDR3 here is CSARADRGRNEQYF.

The chain couples TRBV25-1 to TRBJ2-1; TCRdb indicates TRBD2, and absent DNA this call remains unverified. This CDR3 is built from 16 residues. Germline V CDR1 and CDR2: MGHDK, SYGVNS. This chain's CDR3 is CASSGAGTSLNNEQFF.

CDR3 region: CASSHESLAGPIYNEQFF. The J gene is TRBJ2-1, the V gene TRBV4-1; TCRdb returns TRBD2, unconfirmable since there is no DNA. This CDR3 is 18 amino acids long. Germline V gives CDR1 MGHRA, CDR2 YSYEKL.

The chain uses TRBV20-1 and TRBJ1-1. This CDR3 spans 15 amino acids. Germline V gene data show CDR1 as DFQATT and CDR2 as SNEGSKA (reference sequence). CDR3 loop: CSASPRLKPHTEAFF.

The rearrangement links TRBV7-9 to TRBJ2-5. This CDR3 is 14 amino acids long. Germline V gene lookup returns CDR1 SEHNR and CDR2 FQNEAQ (reference sequence). The CDR3 loop is CASSIRMDQETQYF.

V gene TRBV15 combines with J gene TRBJ2-1. The CDR3 runs to 14 residues. Looked up from germline, CDR1 is LNHNV and CDR2 is YYDKDF (reference sequence). The CDR3 sequence: CATSRDRADSTQFF.

The chain couples TRBV25-1 to TRBJ2-1; TCRdb names TRBD1, which stays unverified in the absence of DNA. The CDR3 has 13 amino acids. Germline CDR1 reads MGHDK; CDR2 reads SYGVNS. The CDR3 sequence: CASGAIGHNEQFF.

The V gene is TRBV10-3, the J gene TRBJ2-7; TCRdb indicates TRBD1, and absent DNA this call remains unverified. Germline V CDR1 and CDR2: ENHRY, SYGVKD. This CDR3 is built from 13 residues. CDR3 sequence reads: CAISGTGGGWQYF.

The chain is built from TRBV7-9 and TRBJ2-3; the TCRdb call, TRBD1, lacks DNA for checking. CDR1 is SEHNR, CDR2 FQNEAQ, per germline (reference sequence). The CDR3 length is 15 residues. CDR3 loop: CASSPPFPSTDTQYF.